This T cell receptor beta chain was observed in a study of identical twins' blood T cells. General observations from the study: Even for out-of-frame TCRbeta, twins reportedly shared V gene usage much more than unrelated donors.

This clonotype has a handful of counts. Its antigen is not identified. Germline CDR1 is SGDLS and CDR2 is YYNGEE. The CDR3 contains 14 residues. V dropped 0 bases and J dropped 4 bases, with 7 bases sitting between them. TCRdb re-derived calls from the 5' RACE reads in MiXCR, one entry per CDR3 protein. The sample includes 300,000 to 400,000 distinct CDR3 sequences, around 30% of them seen just once. Material for sequencing was PBMCs. This sequence was found in a woman aged 18 to 50 in good health. V usage is TRBV9 and J usage is TRBJ2-2, with D perhaps assigned TRBD1 or TRBD2 (5 bases each). The CDR3 spells CASSVGGVTGELFF. The DNA for the CDR3 is TGTGCCAGCAGCGTAGGAGGGGTCACCGGGGAGCTGTTTTTT. The full variable domain, its missing parts supplied by reference TRBV9 and TRBJ2-2, is DSGVTQTPKHLITATGQRVTLRCSPRSGDLSVYWYQQSLDQGLQFLIQYYNGEERAKGNILERFSAQQFPDLHSELNLSSLELGDSALYFCASSVGGVTGELFFGEGSRLTVL.